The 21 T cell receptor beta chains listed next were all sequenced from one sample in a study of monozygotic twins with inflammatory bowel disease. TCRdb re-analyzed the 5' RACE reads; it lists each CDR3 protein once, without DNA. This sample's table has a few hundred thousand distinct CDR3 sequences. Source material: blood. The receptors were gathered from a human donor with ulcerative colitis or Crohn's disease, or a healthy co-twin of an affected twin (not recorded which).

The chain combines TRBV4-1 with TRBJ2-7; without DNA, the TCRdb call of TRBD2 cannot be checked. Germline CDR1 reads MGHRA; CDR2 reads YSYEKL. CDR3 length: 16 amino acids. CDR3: CASSQGPISGWYEQYF.

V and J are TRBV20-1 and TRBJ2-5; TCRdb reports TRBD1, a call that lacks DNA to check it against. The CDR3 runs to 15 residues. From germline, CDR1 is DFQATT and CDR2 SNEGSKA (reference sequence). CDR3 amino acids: CSASPAGRIQETQYF.

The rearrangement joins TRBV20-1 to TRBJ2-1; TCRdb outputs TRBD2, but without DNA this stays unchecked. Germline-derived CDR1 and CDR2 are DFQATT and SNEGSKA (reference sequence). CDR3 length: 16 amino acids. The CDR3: CSASRSTSGYYNEQFF.

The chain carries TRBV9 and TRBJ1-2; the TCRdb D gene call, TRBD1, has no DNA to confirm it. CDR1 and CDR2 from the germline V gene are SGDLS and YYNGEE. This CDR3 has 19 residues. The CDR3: CASSPGVLGQGLHNYGYTF. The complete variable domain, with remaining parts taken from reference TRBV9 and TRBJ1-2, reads DSGVTQTPKHLITATGQRVTLRCSPRSGDLSVYWYQQSLDQGLQFLIQYYNGEERAKGNILERFSAQQFPDLHSELNLSSLELGDSALYFCASSPGVLGQGLHNYGYTFGSGTRLTVV.

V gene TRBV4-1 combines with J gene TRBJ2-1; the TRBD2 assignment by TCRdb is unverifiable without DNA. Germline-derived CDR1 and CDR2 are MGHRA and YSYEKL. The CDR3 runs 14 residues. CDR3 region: CASSQTSGSPEQFF.

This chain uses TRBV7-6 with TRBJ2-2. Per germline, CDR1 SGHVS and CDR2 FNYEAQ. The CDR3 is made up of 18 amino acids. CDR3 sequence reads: CASSFGLAVTLNTGELFF.

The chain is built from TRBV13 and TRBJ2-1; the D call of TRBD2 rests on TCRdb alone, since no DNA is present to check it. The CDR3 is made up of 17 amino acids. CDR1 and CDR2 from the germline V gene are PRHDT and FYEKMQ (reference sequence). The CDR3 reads CASSFGPAGGLTTEQFF.

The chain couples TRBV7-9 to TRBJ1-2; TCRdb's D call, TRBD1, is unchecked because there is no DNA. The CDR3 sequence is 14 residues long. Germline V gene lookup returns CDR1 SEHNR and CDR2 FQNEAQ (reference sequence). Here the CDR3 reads CASSVGQTNYGYTF.

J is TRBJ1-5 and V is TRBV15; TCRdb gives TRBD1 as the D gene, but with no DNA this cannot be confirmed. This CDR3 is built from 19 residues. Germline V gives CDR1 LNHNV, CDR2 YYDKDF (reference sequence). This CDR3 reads CATSRVQSGQGAGNQPQHF.

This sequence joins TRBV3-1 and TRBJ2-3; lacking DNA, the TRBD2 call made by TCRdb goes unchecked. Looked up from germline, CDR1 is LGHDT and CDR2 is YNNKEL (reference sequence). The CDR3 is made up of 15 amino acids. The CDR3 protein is CASSQASGAGGTQYF.

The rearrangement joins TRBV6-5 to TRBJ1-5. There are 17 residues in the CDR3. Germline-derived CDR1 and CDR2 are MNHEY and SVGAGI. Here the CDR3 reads CASSYSPHGRLNQPQHF.

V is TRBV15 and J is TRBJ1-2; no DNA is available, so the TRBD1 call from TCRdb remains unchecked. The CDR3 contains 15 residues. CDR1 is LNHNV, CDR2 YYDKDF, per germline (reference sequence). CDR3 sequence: CATSRDLGQFYGYTF.

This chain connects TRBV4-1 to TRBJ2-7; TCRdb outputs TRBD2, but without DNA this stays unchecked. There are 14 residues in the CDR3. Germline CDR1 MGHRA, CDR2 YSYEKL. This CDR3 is CASSQVAREDEQYF.

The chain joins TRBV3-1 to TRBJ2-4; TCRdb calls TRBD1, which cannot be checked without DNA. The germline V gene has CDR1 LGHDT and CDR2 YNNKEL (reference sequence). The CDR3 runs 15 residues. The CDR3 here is CASTATGAVGNTQYF.

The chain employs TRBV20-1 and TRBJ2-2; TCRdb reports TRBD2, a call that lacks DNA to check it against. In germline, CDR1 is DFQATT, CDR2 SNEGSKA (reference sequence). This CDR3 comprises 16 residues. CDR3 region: CSARDSGRPFAGELFF.

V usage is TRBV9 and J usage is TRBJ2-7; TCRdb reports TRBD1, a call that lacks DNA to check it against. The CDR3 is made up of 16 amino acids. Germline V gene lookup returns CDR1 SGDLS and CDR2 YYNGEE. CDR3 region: CASSVTDRASDDEQYF.

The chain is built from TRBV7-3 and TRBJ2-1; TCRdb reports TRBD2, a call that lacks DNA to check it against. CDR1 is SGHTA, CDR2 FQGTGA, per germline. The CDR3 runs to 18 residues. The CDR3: CASSLVGGTSQTYNEQFF.

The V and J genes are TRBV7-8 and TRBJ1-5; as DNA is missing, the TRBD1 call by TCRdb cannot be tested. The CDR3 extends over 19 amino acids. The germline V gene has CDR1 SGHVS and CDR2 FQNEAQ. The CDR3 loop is CASSSRGRDNSYSNQPQHF.

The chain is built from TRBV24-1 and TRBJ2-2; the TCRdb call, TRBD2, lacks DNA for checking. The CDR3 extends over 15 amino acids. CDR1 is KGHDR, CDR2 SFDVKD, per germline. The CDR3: CATKSSGGRGGELFF.

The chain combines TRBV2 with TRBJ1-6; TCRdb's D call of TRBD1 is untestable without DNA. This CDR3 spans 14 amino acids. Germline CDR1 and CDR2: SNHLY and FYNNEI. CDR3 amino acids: CASTLGQYNSPLHF.

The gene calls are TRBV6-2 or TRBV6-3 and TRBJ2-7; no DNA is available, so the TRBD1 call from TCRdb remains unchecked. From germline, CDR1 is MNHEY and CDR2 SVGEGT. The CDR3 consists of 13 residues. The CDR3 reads CASRKVDRDEQYF.